This T cell receptor (beta chain) appears in the sequencing data of a study of blood T cell dynamics during melanoma immunotherapy. Whole-study context: Metastatic melanoma patients received first-line pembrolizumab or nivolumab plus ipilimumab. Study-level results: It remained unknown if the driving T cell clones were melanoma-specific.

Trimming at V came to 10 bases and at J to 5 bases, leaving 12 bases not matched to a gene. Germline lookup yields CDR1 MGHDK and CDR2 SYGVNS. This CDR3 comprises 15 residues. Time point here: week 3, after first cycle of checkpoint inhibitor. Samples come from before therapy and from week 3 after the first blockade cycle. At 12 weeks after first infusion, RECIST 1.1 defined response for most patients. Turning to this clone: What it binds is not known.

The repertoire was sequenced with immunoSEQ multiplex PCR; TCRdb's copy has only in-frame clones and lacks some. Counted here are under 15,000 clones, around nine tenths occurring once; the ten biggest clones make up less than 5%. This sample comprised blood, obtained from a patient treated with checkpoint blockade. This clonotype was sampled from a human donor with melanoma. This chain links TRBV25-1 with TRBJ2-5; 11 bases are a match to TRBD1. The CDR3 region is CATGPDRGLSETQYF. CDR3 coding DNA: TGTGCCACCGGCCCGGACAGGGGGCTTTCCGAGACCCAGTACTTC.